A single sample is the source of the 14 T cell receptor beta chains below, sequenced in a study of PD-1 blockade in classical Hodgkin lymphoma. Method: immunoSEQ multiplex PCR; TCRdb's copy keeps in-frame clones and lacks some. The sample shows 20,000 to 30,000 clones, 81% of them seen only once. Every patient was affected by relapse after autologous stem cell transplantation, while exposure to brentuximab vedotin was not uniform. The input for sequencing was peripheral blood mononuclear cells (PBMCs), taken before the second cycle of nivolumab. The receptors originated from a human donor with classical Hodgkin lymphoma.

The rearrangement links TRBV5-5 to TRBJ1-2; 8 positions agree with TRBD1. Per the germline V gene, CDR1 is SGHKS and CDR2 is YYEKEE (reference sequence). The V gene end was trimmed by 4 bases and the J gene end by 4 bases; junction bases not matched to a gene: 15. CDR3 size: 17 residues. DNA for the CDR3: TGTGCCAGCAGCAACTCCGGGACAGGCCCTTTCGGCTATGGCTACACCTTC. This gives the protein CASSNSGTGPFGYGYTF.

The V and J genes are TRBV7-2 and TRBJ1-2; D not certain. This CDR3 region has 13 residues. Germline CDR1 and CDR2: SGHTA and FQGNSA. V shed 6 bases and J shed 7 bases, with 15 bases lying between them. CDR3 sequence (DNA): TGTGCCAGCAGAGATCTATGGCCCGGTGGCTACACCTTC. This translates into CASRDLWPGGYTF.

The chain has TRBV29-1 and TRBJ2-7, with D possibly being TRBD1 (6 bases). The J call may be mistaken, given a closer DNA end match to TRBJ2-5. There are 12 residues in the CDR3. Germline values: CDR1 SQVTM, CDR2 ANQGSEA. The CDR3 spells CSVVGGRETQYF. As DNA, the CDR3 is TGCAGCGTTGTTGGGGGCAGGGAGACCCAGTACTTC.

The chain has TRBV23-1 and TRBJ2-7; tentative D call: TRBD1 (5 bases). TRBV23-1 has ORF status, its function being uncertain. The ends were cut back, 0 bases at V and 3 bases at J, with 12 bases in the middle. The CDR3 has 15 residues. The CDR3 sequence is CASSQSRGVSYEQYF. Here the CDR3 DNA reads TGCGCCAGCAGTCAATCAAGGGGTGTTAGCTACGAGCAGTACTTC.

This clone is a singleton in its sample. The chain combines TRBV28 with TRBJ1-3; D is perhaps TRBD1 (5 bases). This CDR3 is built from 14 residues. Trimming shortened V by 4 bases and J by 4 bases, and 11 bases separated the two germline ends. Per germline, CDR1 MDHEN and CDR2 SYDVKM. The CDR3 sequence is CASSSRGVGNTIYF. The CDR3 DNA follows: TGTGCCAGCAGTTCCCGGGGGGTGGGAAACACCATATATTTT.

V and J are TRBV4-1 and TRBJ2-2, with TRBD2 matching over 8 bases. Germline values: CDR1 MGHRA, CDR2 YSYEKL. This CDR3 spans 16 amino acids. Losses at the gene ends were 2 bases for V and 7 bases for J; bases not matched to a gene: 9. The CDR3 protein is CASSQTSGSGRGELFF. The DNA for the CDR3 is TGCGCCAGCAGCCAAACCAGCGGGAGTGGGCGCGGGGAGCTGTTTTTT.

DNA for the CDR3: TGTGCCAGCAGTTTTTCCACCGGGGAGCTGTTTTTT. Protein sequence: CASSFSTGELFF. The chain couples TRBV28 to TRBJ2-2, with no clear D. Trimming left V 3 bases short and J 4 bases short, with 3 bases between. CDR3 length: 12 amino acids. CDR1 and CDR2 (germline): MDHEN, SYDVKM.

The J gene is TRBJ2-5, the V gene TRBV29-1; 10 nucleotides align to TRBD1. Germline CDR1 is SQVTM and CDR2 is ANQGSEA. V trimming: 4 bases; J trimming: 5 bases; junction bases outside the gene matches: 10. The CDR3 runs 15 residues. CDR3 in amino acids: CSVGQGASVGETQYF. The CDR3 nucleotides read TGCAGCGTTGGACAGGGGGCTAGCGTAGGGGAGACCCAGTACTTC.

This rearrangement joins TRBV2 to TRBJ1-2; D unresolved. The CDR3 is 15 residues long. Germline assignment: CDR1 SNHLY and CDR2 FYNNEI. V gave up 5 bases and J gave up 4 bases, with 17 bases separating them. DNA for the CDR3: TGTGCCAGCAGTATACTCCAGGTGTACGGCTATGGCTACACCTTC. Protein sequence: CASSILQVYGYGYTF.

CDR3 residues: CASGLAGVGNTQYF. In DNA, the CDR3 is TGTGCTAGTGGTTTAGCGGGAGTTGGAAATACGCAGTATTTT. The chain joins TRBV12-5 to TRBJ2-3, with 8 nucleotides matching TRBD2. Germline V gene data show CDR1 as LGHNT and CDR2 as FRNRAP. With V trimmed by 3 bases and J by 7 bases, 6 bases remained unmatched. The CDR3 contains 14 residues.

V is TRBV5-1 and J is TRBJ1-4; a weak D match, TRBD1 (5 bases). The CDR3 totals 14 residues. Germline loops: CDR1 SGHRS, CDR2 YFSETQ. The V end lost 0 bases, the J end lost 5 bases, and 8 bases lay between the germline ends. CDR3 sequence (DNA): TGCGCCAGCAGCTTGGCCCCAGGGAATGAAAAACTGTTTTTT. Encoded protein: CASSLAPGNEKLFF.

The chain employs TRBV29-1 and TRBJ2-1; D gene unclear. V was pared by 3 bases and J by 4 bases, with 10 bases between. The CDR3 totals 13 residues. Germline CDR1 and CDR2: SQVTM and ANQGSEA. CDR3 sequence reads: CSVDRTVYNEQFF. CDR3 coding DNA: TGCAGCGTTGATCGGACGGTATACAATGAGCAGTTCTTC.

The chain links TRBV6-5 to TRBJ1-6; 7 bases are a match to TRBD1. J lost 7 bases, V lost 6 bases, and 9 bases had no gene match. Germline CDR1 is MNHEY and CDR2 is SVGAGI. The CDR3 is 15 residues long. The CDR3 sequence: CASSPDRVRNSPLHF. The CDR3 bases are TGTGCCAGCAGCCCCGACAGGGTGAGGAATTCACCCCTCCACTTT.

The rearrangement links TRBV28 to TRBJ1-4, with 7 bases aligning to TRBD1. Germline trimming cut 5 bases from V and 5 bases from J; bases unmatched to any gene: 11. In germline, CDR1 is MDHEN, CDR2 SYDVKM. This CDR3 is built from 16 residues. CDR3 in amino acids: CASSLKLRGRNEKLFF. The CDR3 nucleotides read TGTGCCAGCAGTCTAAAATTAAGGGGGCGGAATGAAAAACTGTTTTTT. The whole variable domain, remainder taken from reference TRBV28 and TRBJ1-4, is DVKVTQSSRYLVKRTGEKVFLECVQDMDHENMFWYRQDPGLGLRLIYFSYDVKMKEKGDIPEGYSVSREKKERFSLILESASTNQTSMYLCASSLKLRGRNEKLFFGSGTQLSVL.